The entry below gives a single TCR beta chain sequence along with its context. Profiling relied on immunoSEQ multiplex PCR, and the TCRdb table lists in-frame clones only, not all of them. The data contain tens of thousands of clones, about 89% of them singletons. This sample was included in a study of blood T cell repertoires in COVID-19. The overall study: Acute and convalescent COVID-19 samples came from the United States, Italy and Spain. PBMCs, B-cell-depleted T cells, or T cells provided the cDNA or gDNA that made up the material.

Trimming cost V 6 bases and J 0 bases, with 11 bases left between them. CDR1 is SEHNR and CDR2 is FQNEAQ in the germline V gene (reference sequence). The CDR3 consists of 14 residues. Input material: peripheral blood. The origin of this receptor is a human donor in a cohort sampled during active COVID-19. The rearrangement uses TRBV7-9 and TRBJ2-5, with no clear D. The CDR3 sequence is CASSSDSYQETQYF. The CDR3 bases are TGTGCCAGCAGTTCCGACTCGTACCAAGAGACCCAGTACTTC.